This T cell receptor (beta chain) was retrieved from a study of T cells expressing NK-cell markers. As for the study in general: Among the eight sequenced donors, seven tested HCMV-seropositive and one tested seronegative.

With the 5' RACE reads reprocessed, TCRdb shows one record per CDR3 protein and no DNA. The data show approximately 150,000 distinct CDR3 sequences, and the top ten clones hold roughly an eighth. This receptor was obtained from a man aged 18-30 years in good health. Sequenced input: blood T cells: a sorted CD56 or NKG2C T cell subset, CD4+ or CD8+ T cells, or bulk PBMC T cells (not recorded which).

The CDR3 sequence is CASSHSFLSQGASYEQYF. The chain carries TRBV4-2 and TRBJ2-7; the D call from TCRdb, TRBD1, cannot be confirmed without DNA. This CDR3 spans 18 amino acids. Germline V gene sequence: CDR1 LGHNA, CDR2 YNFKEQ.